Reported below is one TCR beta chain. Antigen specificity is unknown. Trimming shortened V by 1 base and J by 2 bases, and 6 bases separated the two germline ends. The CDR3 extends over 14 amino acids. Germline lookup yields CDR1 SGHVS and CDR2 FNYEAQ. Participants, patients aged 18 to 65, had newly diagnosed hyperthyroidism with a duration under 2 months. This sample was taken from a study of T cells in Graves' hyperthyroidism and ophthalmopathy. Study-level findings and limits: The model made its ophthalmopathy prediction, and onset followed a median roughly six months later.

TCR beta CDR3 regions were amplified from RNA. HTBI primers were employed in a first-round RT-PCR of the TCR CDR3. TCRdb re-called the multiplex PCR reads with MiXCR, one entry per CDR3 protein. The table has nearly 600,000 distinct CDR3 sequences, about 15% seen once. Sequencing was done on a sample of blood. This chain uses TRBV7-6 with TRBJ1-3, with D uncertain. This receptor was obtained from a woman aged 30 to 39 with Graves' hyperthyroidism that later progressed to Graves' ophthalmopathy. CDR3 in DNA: TGTGCCAGCAGCTTAGGATCTCCTGGAAACACCATATATTTT. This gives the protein CASSLGSPGNTIYF.